These 3 T cell receptor beta chains came from one sample sequenced in a study of blood T cell repertoires in COVID-19. The data were produced by immunoSEQ multiplex PCR, yet TCRdb's version contains in-frame clones alone and is incomplete. The data hold 200,000 to 250,000 clones, with almost 90% observed a single time. Sequenced input: peripheral blood. All receptors come from a woman aged 55-69 years with acute or convalescent COVID-19.

The V and J genes are TRBV6-5 and TRBJ2-7, with 7 bases fitting TRBD2. Germline CDR1 and CDR2: MNHEY and SVGAGI. The V and J ends lost 6 bases and 2 bases, in that order; junction bases with no gene match: 1. The CDR3 consists of 12 residues. The CDR3 reads CASRGGTYEQYF. CDR3 bases: TGTGCCAGCAGGGGAGGGACCTACGAGCAGTACTTC.

This clone was detected a few times. This chain links TRBV5-1 with TRBJ1-5; possibly TRBD1 for D (5 bases). The germline V gene encodes CDR1 SGHRS and CDR2 YFSETQ. V was shortened by 0 bases and J by 2 bases, with 6 bases between the two germline ends. The CDR3 is made up of 14 amino acids. This CDR3 is CASSLEGGNQPQHF. The CDR3 coding sequence is TGCGCCAGCAGCTTGGAAGGGGGCAATCAGCCCCAGCATTTT.

This chain connects TRBV28 to TRBJ1-1; D is possibly TRBD1 (6 bases). The CDR3 spans 15 residues. V was trimmed by 4 bases and J by 1 base, leaving 13 bases between them. Per germline, CDR1 MDHEN and CDR2 SYDVKM. The CDR3 DNA is TGTGCCAGCAGTTCCCCAGGCAGGGGGAACACTGAAGCTTTCTTT. Translation: CASSSPGRGNTEAFF.